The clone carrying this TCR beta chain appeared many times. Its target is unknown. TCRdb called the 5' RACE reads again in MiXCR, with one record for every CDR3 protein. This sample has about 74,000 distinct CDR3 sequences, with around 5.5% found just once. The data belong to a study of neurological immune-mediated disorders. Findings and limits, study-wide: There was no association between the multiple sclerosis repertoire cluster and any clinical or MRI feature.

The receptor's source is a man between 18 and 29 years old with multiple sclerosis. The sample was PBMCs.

The CDR3 nucleotides read TGTGCCAGCAGCTTGGGTCGGTACAAGTCAATTACAGATACGCAGTATTTT. Protein: CASSLGRYKSITDTQYF. The chain uses TRBV5-5 and TRBJ2-3, with D unclear. The germline V gene encodes CDR1 SGHKS and CDR2 YYEKEE (reference sequence). Between the trimmed V and J ends, which lost 0 bases and 3 bases, there was a span of 17 bases. The CDR3 has 17 amino acids. The full variable domain, in which reference TRBV5-5 and TRBJ2-3 provide the parts outside the CDR3, is DAGVTQSPTHLIKTRGQQVTLRCSPISGHKSVSWYQQVLGQGPQFIFQYYEKEERGRGNFPDRFSARQFPNYSSELNVNALLLGDSALYLCASSLGRYKSITDTQYFGPGTRLTVL.